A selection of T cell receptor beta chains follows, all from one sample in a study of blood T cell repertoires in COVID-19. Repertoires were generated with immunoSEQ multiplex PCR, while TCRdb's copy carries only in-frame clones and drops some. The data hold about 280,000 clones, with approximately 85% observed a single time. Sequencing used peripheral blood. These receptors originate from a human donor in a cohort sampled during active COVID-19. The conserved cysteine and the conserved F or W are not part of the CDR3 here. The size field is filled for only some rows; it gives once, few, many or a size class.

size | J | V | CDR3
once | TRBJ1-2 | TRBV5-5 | ASSLRQESTSCT
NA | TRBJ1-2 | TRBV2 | ASSEGPPEGNNYGYT
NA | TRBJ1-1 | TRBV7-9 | ASSLLDRGSTEAF
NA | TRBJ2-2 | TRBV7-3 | ASSPTRTSPGELF
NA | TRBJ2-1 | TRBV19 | ASSPLAGGPGEQF
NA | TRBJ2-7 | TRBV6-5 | ASSSGQGLRYEQY
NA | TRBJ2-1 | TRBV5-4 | ASSLAGAAEQF
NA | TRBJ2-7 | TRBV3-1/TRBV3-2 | ASSPISGNGREQY
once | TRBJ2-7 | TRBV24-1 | ATSGPGQGYEQY
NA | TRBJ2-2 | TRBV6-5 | ATGLAPSNTGELF
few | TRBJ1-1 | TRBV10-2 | ASSVPGQRPVEAF
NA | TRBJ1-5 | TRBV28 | ASSLTGVQPQH
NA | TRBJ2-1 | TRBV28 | ASSFLGQGPNEQF
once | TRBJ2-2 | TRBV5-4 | ASSPKRGSGSLSTGELF
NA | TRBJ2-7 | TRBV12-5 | ASGLIRQGAS
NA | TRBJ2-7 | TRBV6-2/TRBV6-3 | ASSSGQVGQY
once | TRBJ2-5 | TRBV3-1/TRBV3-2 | ASSQGGANQETQY
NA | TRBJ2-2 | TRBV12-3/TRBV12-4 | AAGRTGELF
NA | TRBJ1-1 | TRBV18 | ASSQGLNTEAF
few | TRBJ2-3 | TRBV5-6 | ASSLGDRMVRDTQY
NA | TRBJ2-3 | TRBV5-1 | ASSFNSVATDTQY
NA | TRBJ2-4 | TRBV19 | ASSPPGLAGDFIQY
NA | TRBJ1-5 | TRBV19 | ASRGFLYSNQPQH
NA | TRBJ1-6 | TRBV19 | ASKTAGRINSPLH
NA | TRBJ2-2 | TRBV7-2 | ASSLWMDRGLGELF
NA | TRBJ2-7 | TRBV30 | AWSALAGGYEQY
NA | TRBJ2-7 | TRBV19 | ASSIGLSYEQY
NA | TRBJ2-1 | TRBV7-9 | ASSPIRGHRYNEQF
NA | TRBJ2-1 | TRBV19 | ASSIAGGPYNEQF
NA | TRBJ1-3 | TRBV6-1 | ASSESGNTIY